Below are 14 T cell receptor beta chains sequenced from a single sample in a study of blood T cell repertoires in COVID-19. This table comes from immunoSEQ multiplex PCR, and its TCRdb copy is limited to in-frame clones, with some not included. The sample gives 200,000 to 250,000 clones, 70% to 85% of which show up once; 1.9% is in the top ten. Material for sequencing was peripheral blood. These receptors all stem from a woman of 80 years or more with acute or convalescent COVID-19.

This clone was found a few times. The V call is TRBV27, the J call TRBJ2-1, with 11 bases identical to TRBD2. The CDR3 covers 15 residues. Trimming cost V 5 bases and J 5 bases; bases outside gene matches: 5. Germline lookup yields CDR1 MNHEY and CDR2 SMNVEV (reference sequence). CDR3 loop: CASSPPSGRHNEQFF. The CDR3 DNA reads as TGTGCCAGCAGTCCCCCTAGCGGGAGGCACAATGAGCAGTTCTTC.

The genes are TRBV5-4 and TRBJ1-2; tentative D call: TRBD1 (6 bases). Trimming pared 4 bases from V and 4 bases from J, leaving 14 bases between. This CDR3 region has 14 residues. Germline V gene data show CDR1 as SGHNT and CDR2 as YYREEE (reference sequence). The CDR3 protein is CASSPQGTRYGYTF. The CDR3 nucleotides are TGTGCCAGCAGCCCTCAGGGGACCCGCTATGGCTACACCTTC.

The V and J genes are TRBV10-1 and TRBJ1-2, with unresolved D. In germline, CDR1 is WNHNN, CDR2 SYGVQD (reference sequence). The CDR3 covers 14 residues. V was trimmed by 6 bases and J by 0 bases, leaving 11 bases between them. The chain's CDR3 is CASRAGNTNYGYTF. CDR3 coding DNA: TGCGCCAGCAGAGCAGGAAACACTAACTATGGCTACACCTTC.

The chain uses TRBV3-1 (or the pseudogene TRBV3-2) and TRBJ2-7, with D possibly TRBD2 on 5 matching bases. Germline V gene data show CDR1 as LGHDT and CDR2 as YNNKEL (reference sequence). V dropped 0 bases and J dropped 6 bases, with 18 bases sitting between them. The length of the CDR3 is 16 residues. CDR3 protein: CASSQDQRAISPEQYF. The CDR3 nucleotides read TGTGCCAGCAGCCAAGATCAGAGGGCCATCTCTCCCGAGCAGTACTTC.

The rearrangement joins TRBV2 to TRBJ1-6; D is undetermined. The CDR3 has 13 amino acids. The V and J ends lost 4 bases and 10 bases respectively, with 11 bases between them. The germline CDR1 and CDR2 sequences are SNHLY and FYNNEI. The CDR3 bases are TGTGCCAGCAGTGTAGAGGGAGGCTCACCCCTCCACTTT. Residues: CASSVEGGSPLHF.

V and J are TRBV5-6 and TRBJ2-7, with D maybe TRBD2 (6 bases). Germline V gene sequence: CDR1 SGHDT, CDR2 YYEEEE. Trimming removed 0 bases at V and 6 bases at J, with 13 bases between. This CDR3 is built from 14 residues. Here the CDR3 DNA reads TGTGCCAGCAGCTTGGATGGGAGGCCGACCGAGCAGTACTTC. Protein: CASSLDGRPTEQYF.

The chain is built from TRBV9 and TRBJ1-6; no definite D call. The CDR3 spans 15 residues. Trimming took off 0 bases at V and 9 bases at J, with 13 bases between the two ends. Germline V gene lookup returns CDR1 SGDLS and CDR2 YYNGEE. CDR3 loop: CASSVDRGLSSPLHF. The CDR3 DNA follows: TGTGCCAGCAGCGTAGACCGGGGATTATCTTCACCCCTCCACTTT.

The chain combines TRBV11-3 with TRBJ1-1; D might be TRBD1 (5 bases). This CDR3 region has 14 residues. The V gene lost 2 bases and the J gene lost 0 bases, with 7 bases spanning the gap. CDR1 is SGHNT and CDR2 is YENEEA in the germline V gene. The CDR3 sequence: CASSLNRMNTEAFF. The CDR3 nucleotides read TGTGCCAGCAGCTTAAACAGGATGAACACTGAAGCTTTCTTT. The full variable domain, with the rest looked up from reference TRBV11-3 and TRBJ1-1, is EAGVVQSPRYKIIEKKQPVAFWCNPISGHNTLYWYLQNLGQGPELLIRYENEEAVDDSQLPKDRFSAERLKGVDSTLKIQPAELGDSAVYLCASSLNRMNTEAFFGQGTRLTVV.

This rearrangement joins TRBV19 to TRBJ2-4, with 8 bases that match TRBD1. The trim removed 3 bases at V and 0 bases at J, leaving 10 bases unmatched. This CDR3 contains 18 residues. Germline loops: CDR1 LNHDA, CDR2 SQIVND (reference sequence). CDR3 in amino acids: CASSINDRGLLAKNIQYF. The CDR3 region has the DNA TGTGCCAGTAGTATTAACGACAGGGGCCTATTAGCCAAAAACATTCAGTACTTC.

In DNA, the CDR3 is TGCGCCAGCAGCTTGGATGCGTACTCTGGAAACACCATATATTTT. Protein: CASSLDAYSGNTIYF. The chain recombines TRBV5-1 with TRBJ1-3; D gene unclear. The ends were cut back, 0 bases at V and 0 bases at J, with 7 bases in the middle. CDR3 length: 15 residues. Germline V gene sequence: CDR1 SGHRS, CDR2 YFSETQ. Filled out from reference TRBV5-1 and TRBJ1-3, the complete variable domain reads KAGVTQTPRYLIKTRGQQVTLSCSPISGHRSVSWYQQTPGQGLQFLFEYFSETQRNKGNFPGRFSGRQFSNSRSEMNVSTLELGDSALYLCASSLDAYSGNTIYFGEGSWLTVV.

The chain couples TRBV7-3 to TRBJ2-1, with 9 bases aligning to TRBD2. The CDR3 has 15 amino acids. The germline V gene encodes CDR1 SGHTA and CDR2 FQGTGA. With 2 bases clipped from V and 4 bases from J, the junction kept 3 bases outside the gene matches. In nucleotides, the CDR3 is TGTGCCAGCAGCTTAGCCAGCGGGGGGTACAATGAGCAGTTCTTC. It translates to CASSLASGGYNEQFF.

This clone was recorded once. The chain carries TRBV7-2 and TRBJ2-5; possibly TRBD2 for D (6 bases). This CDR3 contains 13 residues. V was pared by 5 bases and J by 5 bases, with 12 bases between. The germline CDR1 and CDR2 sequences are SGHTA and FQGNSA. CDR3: CASSAGIRETQYF. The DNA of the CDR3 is TGTGCCAGCAGCGCGGGGATTCGGGAGACCCAGTACTTC.

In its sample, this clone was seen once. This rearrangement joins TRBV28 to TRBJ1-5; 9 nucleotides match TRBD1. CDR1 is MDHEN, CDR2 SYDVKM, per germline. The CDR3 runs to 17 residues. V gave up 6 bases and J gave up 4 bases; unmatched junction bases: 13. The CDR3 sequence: CASRPAGTGLNNQPQHF. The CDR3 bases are TGTGCCAGCAGACCAGCCGGGACAGGGTTAAATAATCAGCCCCAGCATTTT.

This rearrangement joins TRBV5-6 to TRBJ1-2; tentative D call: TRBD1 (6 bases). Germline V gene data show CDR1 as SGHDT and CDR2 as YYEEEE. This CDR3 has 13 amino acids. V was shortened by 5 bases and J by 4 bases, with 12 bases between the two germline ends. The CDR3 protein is CASRPDSGYGYTF. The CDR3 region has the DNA TGTGCCAGCAGACCGGACAGTGGCTATGGCTACACCTTC.